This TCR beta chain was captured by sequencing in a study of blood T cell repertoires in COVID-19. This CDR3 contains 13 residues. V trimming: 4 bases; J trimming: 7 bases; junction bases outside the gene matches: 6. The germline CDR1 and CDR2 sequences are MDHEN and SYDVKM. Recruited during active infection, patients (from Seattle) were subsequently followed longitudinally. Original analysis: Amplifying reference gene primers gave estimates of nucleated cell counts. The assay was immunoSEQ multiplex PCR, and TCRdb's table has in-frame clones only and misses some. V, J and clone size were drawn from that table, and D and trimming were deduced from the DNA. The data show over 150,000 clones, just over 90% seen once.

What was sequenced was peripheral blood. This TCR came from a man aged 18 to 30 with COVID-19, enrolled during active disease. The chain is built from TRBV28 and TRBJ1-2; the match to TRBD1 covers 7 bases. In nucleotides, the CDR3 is TGTGCCAGCAGTTCTCATGGACAGGCTGGCTACACCTTC. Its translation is CASSSHGQAGYTF.